This TCR beta chain was identified in a study of blood T cell repertoires in COVID-19. Trimming removed 4 bases from V and 0 bases from J, with 17 bases in between. The CDR3 runs 17 residues. Germline assignment: CDR1 SGHNT and CDR2 YENEEA. Patients in Seattle were enrolled during active infection, then followed longitudinally. Sequencing used immunoSEQ multiplex PCR; TCRdb keeps in-frame clones, though not all of them. The sample has about 340,000 clones, more than 75% seen once. The sample comprised peripheral blood. This receptor was taken from a woman between 45 and 65 years old with COVID-19, enrolled during active disease. The rearrangement links TRBV11-3 to TRBJ2-3, with D perhaps matching TRBD1 (6 bases). CDR3 sequence: CASSSNSGTSSTDTQYF. CDR3 bases: TGTGCCAGCAGCTCGAATTCCGGGACATCTAGCACAGATACGCAGTATTTT.